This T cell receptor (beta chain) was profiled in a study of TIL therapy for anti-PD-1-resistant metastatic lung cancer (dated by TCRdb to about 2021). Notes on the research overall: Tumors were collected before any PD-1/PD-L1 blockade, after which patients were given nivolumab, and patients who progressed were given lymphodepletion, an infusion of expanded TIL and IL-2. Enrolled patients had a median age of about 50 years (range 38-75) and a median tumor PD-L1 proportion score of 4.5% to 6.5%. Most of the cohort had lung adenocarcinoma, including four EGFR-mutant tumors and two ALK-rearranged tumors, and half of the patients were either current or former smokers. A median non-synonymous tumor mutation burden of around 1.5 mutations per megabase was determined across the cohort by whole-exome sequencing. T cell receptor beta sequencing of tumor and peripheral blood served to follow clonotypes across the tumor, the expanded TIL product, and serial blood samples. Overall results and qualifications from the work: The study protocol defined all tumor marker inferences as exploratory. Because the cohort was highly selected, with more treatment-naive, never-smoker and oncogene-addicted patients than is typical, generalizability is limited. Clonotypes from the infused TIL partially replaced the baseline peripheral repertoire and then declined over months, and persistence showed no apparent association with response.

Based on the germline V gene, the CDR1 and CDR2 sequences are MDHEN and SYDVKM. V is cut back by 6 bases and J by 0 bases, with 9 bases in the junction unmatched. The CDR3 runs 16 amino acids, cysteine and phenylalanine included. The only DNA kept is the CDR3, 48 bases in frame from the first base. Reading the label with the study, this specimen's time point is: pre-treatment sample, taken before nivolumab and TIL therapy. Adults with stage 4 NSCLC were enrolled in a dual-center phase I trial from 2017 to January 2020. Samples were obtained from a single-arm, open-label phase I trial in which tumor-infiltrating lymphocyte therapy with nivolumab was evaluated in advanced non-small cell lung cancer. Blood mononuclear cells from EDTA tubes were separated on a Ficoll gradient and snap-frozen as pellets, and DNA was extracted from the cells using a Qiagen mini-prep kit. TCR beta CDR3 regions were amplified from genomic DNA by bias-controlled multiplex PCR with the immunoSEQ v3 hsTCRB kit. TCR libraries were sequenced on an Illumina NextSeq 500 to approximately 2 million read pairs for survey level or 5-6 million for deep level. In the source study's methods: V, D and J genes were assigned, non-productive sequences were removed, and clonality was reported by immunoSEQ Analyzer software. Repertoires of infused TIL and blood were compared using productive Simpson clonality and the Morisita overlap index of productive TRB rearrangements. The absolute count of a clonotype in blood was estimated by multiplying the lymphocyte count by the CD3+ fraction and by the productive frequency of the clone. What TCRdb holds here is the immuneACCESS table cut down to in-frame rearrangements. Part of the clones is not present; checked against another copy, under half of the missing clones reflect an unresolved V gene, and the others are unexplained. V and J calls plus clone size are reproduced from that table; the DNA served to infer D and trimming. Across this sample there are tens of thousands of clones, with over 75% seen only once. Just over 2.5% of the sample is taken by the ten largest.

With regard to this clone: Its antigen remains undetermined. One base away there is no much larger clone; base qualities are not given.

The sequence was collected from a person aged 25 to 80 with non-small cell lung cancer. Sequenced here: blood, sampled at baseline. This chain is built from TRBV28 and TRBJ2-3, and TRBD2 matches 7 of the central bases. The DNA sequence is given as TGTGCCAGCAGCCCTCCGTGGGGGGGTAGCACAGATACGCAGTATTTT. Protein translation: CASSPPWGGSTDTQYF.